The 16 T cell receptor beta chains below come from one sample, sequenced in a study of cytomegalovirus exposure and HLA in healthy donors. PCR amplification relied on 60 Vbeta primers (plus 13 Jbeta primers). The repertoire was sequenced with immunoSEQ multiplex PCR; TCRdb's copy has only in-frame clones and lacks some. The table has 130,000 or so clones, about three quarters seen once. Material for sequencing was PBMCs. The receptors shown here come from a man aged 35 to 55 in good health and CMV-seropositive.

The chain is built from TRBV5-4 and TRBJ1-3, with unresolved D. The CDR3 contains 14 residues. In germline, CDR1 is SGHNT, CDR2 YYREEE (reference sequence). V lost 0 bases and J lost 9, with 13 bases in between. The CDR3 bases are TGTGCCAGCAGCTTGGGGGCGGTGGCGGGCACCATATATTTT. It yields the protein CASSLGAVAGTIYF.

The rearrangement links TRBV14 to TRBJ1-2, with 8 bases identical to TRBD1. Per the germline V gene, CDR1 is SGHDN and CDR2 is FVKESK. The J segment lost 6 bases and the V segment lost 4 bases, leaving 7 bases of the junction unmatched. The CDR3 is 14 residues long. CDR3 DNA: TGTGCCAGCAGCCCCGGACAGGGCGTAAATGGCTACACCTTC. This codes for CASSPGQGVNGYTF.

This clone was detected only once. The V and J genes are TRBV18 and TRBJ1-5; D perhaps matches TRBD1 (6 bases). Germline CDR1 KGHSH, CDR2 LQKENI. CDR3 length: 16 residues. V lost 0 bases and J lost 0, with 9 bases in between. As DNA, the CDR3 is TGTGCCAGCTCACCACCGACAGGCGGTAGCAATCAGCCCCAGCATTTT. Translating it yields CASSPPTGGSNQPQHF.

This sequence joins TRBV7-2 and TRBJ2-5, with 7 bases matching TRBD2. CDR3 length: 16 amino acids. The trim removed 1 base at V and 6 bases at J, leaving 11 bases unmatched. Per germline, CDR1 SGHTA and CDR2 FQGNSA. Here the CDR3 DNA reads TGTGCCAGCAGCTTAGATAGACTAGCCGCAATGAAGACCCAGTACTTC. Its translation: CASSLDRLAAMKTQYF.

This sequence joins TRBV5-4 and TRBJ1-1, with D possibly matching TRBD1 (6 bases). The CDR3 is made up of 15 amino acids. Trimming cost V 4 bases and J 6 bases, with 19 bases left between them. Germline V lookup: CDR1 SGHNT, CDR2 YYREEE (reference sequence). CDR3 amino acids: CASSQSNRELAEAFF. CDR3 DNA: TGTGCCAGCAGCCAAAGTAACAGGGAATTGGCTGAAGCTTTCTTT.

The chain carries TRBV5-1 and TRBJ2-1, with TRBD2 as a possible D gene (5 bases). The germline V gene has CDR1 SGHRS and CDR2 YFSETQ. The CDR3 covers 16 residues. The V end lost 0 bases, the J end lost 6 bases, and 16 bases lay between the germline ends. This CDR3 reads CASSLASRGGPNEQFF. CDR3 nucleotides: TGCGCCAGCAGCTTGGCGTCCCGGGGTGGTCCCAATGAGCAGTTCTTC. Full variable domain (outside the CDR3, taken from reference TRBV5-1 and TRBJ2-1): KAGVTQTPRYLIKTRGQQVTLSCSPISGHRSVSWYQQTPGQGLQFLFEYFSETQRNKGNFPGRFSGRQFSNSRSEMNVSTLELGDSALYLCASSLASRGGPNEQFFGPGTRLTVL.

The V call is TRBV7-2, the J call TRBJ1-1; maybe TRBD1 (6 bases). This CDR3 comprises 13 residues. V lost 5 bases to trimming and J lost 0 bases, with 7 bases between them. Germline V gene lookup returns CDR1 SGHTA and CDR2 FQGNSA. The CDR3 is CASSRQVNTEAFF. The CDR3 nucleotides read TGTGCCAGCAGCCGACAGGTGAACACTGAAGCTTTCTTT. Looking up the rest from reference TRBV7-2 and TRBJ1-1 gives the full variable domain: GAGVSQSPSNKVTEKGKDVELRCDPISGHTALYWYRQSLGQGLEFLIYFQGNSAPDKSGLPSDRFSAERTGGSVSTLTIQRTQQEDSAVYLCASSRQVNTEAFFGQGTRLTVV.

The chain has TRBV6-1 and TRBJ2-5; the D gene is possibly TRBD1 (6 bases). Trimming shortened V by 8 bases and J by 5 bases, and 15 bases separated the two germline ends. This CDR3 is 13 amino acids long. CDR1 MNHNS and CDR2 SASEGT come from the germline V gene. CDR3 nucleotide sequence: TGTGCCAGCGGCTACAGGGTCGGTGAGACCCAGTACTTC. Its translation is CASGYRVGETQYF.

The chain combines TRBV27 with TRBJ2-2; the match to TRBD2 covers 7 bases. Germline CDR1 MNHEY, CDR2 SMNVEV (reference sequence). CDR3 size: 16 residues. Trimming at V came to 4 bases and at J to 8 bases, leaving 13 bases not matched to a gene. Here the CDR3 DNA reads TGTGCCAGCAGTTCCGGGGGGTTGACTAGATCTGGGGAGCTGTTTTTT. Amino acids: CASSSGGLTRSGELFF.

This clone was picked up a small number of times. The chain is built from TRBV2 and TRBJ2-7, with TRBD2 as a possible D gene (6 bases). The V end lost 2 bases, the J end lost 3 bases, and 14 bases lay between the germline ends. This CDR3 spans 15 amino acids. The germline gives CDR1 SNHLY, CDR2 FYNNEI. DNA for the CDR3: TGTGCCAGCAGTGAATCAGGGAGGACGAACTACGAGCAGTACTTC. Encoded protein: CASSESGRTNYEQYF.

This clone was seen more than once but under ten times. V and J are TRBV5-1 and TRBJ1-2; 10 positions match TRBD1. From germline, CDR1 is SGHRS and CDR2 YFSETQ. J lost 4 bases, V lost 3 bases, and 30 bases had no gene match. CDR3 length: 23 residues. The CDR3 DNA follows: TGCGCCAGCAGCTCAGATCAGACAACCGGGACAGGGGTTATCGGTTCGCACTTCTATGGCTACACCTTC. It codes for CASSSDQTTGTGVIGSHFYGYTF.

DNA for the CDR3: TGTGCCAGTAGTCATCCGGACAGGTCGAACACTGAAGCTTTCTTT. Translated: CASSHPDRSNTEAFF. The chain joins TRBV19 to TRBJ1-1, with TRBD1 identical over 7 bases. This CDR3 spans 15 amino acids. Germline V gene sequence: CDR1 LNHDA, CDR2 SQIVND (reference sequence). V gave up 5 bases and J gave up 1 base; unmatched junction bases: 7.

The V gene is TRBV7-8, the J gene TRBJ1-1; 8 nucleotides align to TRBD1. Germline lookup yields CDR1 SGHVS and CDR2 FQNEAQ. The CDR3 loop spans 15 amino acids. V lost 1 base, J lost 4 bases, and 5 bases stayed unmatched. DNA of the CDR3: TGTGCCAGCAGCTTAGAACCGGGACAGGCCACTGAAGCTTTCTTT. Protein: CASSLEPGQATEAFF.

The chain is built from TRBV7-7 and TRBJ1-3, with D perhaps matching TRBD1 (5 bases). CDR3 length equals 14 residues. Germline values: CDR1 SSHAT, CDR2 FNYEAQ (reference sequence). The V and J ends lost 5 bases and 7 bases respectively, with 15 bases between them. Here the CDR3 reads CASSPDWGGNTIYF. In DNA, the CDR3 is TGTGCCAGCAGCCCGGACTGGGGGGGTAACACCATATATTTT.

This clone occurred a few times. The CDR3 DNA is TGTGCCAGTAGTGGGGGGGCGTATGGCTACACCTTC. The encoded protein is CASSGGAYGYTF. V usage is TRBV19 and J usage is TRBJ1-2; a possible D gene is TRBD1 (6 bases). CDR3 length: 12 amino acids. V shed 5 bases and J shed 5 bases, with 9 bases lying between them. CDR1 is LNHDA, CDR2 SQIVND, per germline (reference sequence).

The CDR3 DNA reads TGCGCCAGCAGCCAACGGGGGGCAAACGGGGAGCTGTTTTTT. Its translation is CASSQRGANGELFF. The chain combines TRBV4-1 with TRBJ2-2, with D tentatively TRBD2 (7 bases). CDR3 length: 14 residues. CDR1 MGHRA and CDR2 YSYEKL come from the germline V gene. V lost 2 bases to trimming and J lost 7 bases, with 11 bases between them.